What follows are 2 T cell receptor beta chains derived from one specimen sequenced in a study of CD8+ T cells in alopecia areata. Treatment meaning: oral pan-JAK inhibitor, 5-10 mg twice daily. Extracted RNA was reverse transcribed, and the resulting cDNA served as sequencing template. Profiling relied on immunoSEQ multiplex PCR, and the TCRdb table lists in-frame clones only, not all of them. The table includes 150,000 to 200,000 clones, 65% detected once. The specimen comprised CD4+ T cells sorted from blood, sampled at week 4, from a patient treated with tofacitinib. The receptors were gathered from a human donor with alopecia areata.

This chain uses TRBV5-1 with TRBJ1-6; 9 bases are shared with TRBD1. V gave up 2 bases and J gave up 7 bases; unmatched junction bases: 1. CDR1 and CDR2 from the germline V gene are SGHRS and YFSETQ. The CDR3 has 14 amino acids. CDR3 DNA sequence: TGCGCCAGCAGCTTCGGGACAGGGAATTCACCCCTCCACTTT. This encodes CASSFGTGNSPLHF.

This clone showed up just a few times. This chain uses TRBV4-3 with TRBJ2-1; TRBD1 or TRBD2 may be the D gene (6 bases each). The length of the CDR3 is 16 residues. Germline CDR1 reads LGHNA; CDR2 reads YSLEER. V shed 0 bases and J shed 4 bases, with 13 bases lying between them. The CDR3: CASSQEPGDTYNEQFF. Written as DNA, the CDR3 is TGCGCCAGCAGCCAAGAACCGGGGGACACATACAATGAGCAGTTCTTC.